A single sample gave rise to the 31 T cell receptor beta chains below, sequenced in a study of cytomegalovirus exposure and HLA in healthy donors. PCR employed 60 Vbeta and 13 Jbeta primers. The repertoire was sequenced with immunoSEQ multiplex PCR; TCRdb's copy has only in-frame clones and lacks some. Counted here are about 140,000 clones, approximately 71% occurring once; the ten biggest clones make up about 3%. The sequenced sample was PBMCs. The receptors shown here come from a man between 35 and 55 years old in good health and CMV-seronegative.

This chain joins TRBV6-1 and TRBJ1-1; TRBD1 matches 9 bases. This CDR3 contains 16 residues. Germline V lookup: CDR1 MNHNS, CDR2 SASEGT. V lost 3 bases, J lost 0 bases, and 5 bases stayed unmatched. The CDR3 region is CASSEGGTGLNTEAFF. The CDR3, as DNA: TGTGCCAGCAGTGAGGGAGGGACAGGGTTGAACACTGAAGCTTTCTTT.

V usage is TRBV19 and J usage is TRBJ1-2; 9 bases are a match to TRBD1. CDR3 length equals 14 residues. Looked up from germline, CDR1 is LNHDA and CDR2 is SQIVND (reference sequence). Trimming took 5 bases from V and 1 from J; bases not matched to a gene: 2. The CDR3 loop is CASSGTGNNYGYTF. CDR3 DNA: TGTGCCAGTAGTGGGACAGGGAATAACTATGGCTACACCTTC. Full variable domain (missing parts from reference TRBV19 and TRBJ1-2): DGGITQSPKYLFRKEGQNVTLSCEQNLNHDAMYWYRQDPGQGLRLIYYSQIVNDFQKGDIAEGYSVSREKKESFPLTVTSAQKNPTAFYLCASSGTGNNYGYTFGSGTRLTVV.

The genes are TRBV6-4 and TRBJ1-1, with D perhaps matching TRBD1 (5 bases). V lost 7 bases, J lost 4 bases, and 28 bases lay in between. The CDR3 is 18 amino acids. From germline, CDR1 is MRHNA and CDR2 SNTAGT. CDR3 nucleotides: TGTGCCAGCACCCCACCGACAGATTTTGGATCGTGTGGCACTGAAGCTTTCTTT. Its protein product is CASTPPTDFGSCGTEAFF.

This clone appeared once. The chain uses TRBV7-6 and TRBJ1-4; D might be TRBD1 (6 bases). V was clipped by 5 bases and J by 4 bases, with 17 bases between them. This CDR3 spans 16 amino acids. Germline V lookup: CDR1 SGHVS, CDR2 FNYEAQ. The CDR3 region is CASSPSTGRFNEKLFF. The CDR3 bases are TGTGCCAGCAGCCCATCAACAGGGCGGTTTAATGAAAAACTGTTTTTT.

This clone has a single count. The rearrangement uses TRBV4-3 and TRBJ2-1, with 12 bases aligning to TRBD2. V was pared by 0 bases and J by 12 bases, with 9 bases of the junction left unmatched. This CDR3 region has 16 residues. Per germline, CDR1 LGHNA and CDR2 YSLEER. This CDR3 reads CASSQDTSGGLVMQFF. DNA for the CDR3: TGCGCCAGCAGCCAAGATACTAGCGGGGGGTTAGTTATGCAGTTCTTC.

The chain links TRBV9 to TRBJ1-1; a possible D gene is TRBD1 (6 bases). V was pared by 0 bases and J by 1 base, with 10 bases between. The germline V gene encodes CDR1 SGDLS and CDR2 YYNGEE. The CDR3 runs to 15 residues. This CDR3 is CASSVAGGANTEAFF. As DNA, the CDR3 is TGTGCCAGCAGCGTAGCTGGGGGCGCGAACACTGAAGCTTTCTTT.

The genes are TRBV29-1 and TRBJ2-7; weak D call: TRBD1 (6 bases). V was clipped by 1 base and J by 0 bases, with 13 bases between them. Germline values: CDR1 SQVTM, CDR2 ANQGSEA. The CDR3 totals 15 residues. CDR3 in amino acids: CSVEVPDRASYEQYF. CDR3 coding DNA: TGCAGCGTTGAAGTGCCGGACAGAGCCTCCTACGAGCAGTACTTC.

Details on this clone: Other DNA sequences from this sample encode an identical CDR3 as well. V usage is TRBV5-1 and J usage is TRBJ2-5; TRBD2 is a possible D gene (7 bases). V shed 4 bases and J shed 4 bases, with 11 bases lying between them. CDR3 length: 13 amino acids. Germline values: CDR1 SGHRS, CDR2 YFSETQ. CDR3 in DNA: TGCGCCAGCAGCCTAGGGGGGGGAGAGACCCAGTACTTC. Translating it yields CASSLGGGETQYF.

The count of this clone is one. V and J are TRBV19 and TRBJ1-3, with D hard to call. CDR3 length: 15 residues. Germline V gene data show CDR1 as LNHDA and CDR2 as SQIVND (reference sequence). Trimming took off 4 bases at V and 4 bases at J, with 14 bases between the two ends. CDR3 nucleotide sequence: TGTGCCAGTAGTAAAGACACCAACACCGGAAACACCATATATTTT. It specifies CASSKDTNTGNTIYF.

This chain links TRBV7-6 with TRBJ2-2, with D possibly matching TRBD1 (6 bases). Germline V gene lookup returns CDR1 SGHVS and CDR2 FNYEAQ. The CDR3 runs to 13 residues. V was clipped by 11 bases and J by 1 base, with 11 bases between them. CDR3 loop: CAGKTGNTGELFF. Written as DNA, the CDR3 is TGTGCCGGGAAGACAGGGAACACCGGGGAGCTGTTTTTT.

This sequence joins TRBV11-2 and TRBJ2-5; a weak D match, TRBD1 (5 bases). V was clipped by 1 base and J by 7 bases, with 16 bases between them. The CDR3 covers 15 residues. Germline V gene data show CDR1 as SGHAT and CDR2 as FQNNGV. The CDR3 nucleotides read TGTGCCAGCAGCTTAGTTGGACAATCGGTGGGGACCCAGTACTTC. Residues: CASSLVGQSVGTQYF.

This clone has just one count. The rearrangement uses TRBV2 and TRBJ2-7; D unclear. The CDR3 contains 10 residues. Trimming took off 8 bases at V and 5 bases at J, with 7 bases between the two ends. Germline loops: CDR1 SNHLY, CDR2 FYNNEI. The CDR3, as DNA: TGTGCCAGCGGGCGAAACGAGCAGTACTTC. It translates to CASGRNEQYF.

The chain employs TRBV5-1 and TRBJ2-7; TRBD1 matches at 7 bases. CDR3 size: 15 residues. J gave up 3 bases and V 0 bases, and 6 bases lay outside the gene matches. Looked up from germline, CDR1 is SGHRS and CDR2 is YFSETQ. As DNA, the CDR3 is TGCGCCAGCAGCTTGGGGGACAGACCCTACTACGAGCAGTACTTC. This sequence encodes CASSLGDRPYYEQYF.

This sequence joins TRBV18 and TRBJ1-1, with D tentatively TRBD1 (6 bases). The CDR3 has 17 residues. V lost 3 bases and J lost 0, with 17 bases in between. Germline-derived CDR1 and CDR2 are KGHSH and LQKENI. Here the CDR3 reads CASSPSSGTQMNTEAFF. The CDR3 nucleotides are TGTGCCAGCTCACCGAGCTCCGGGACACAGATGAACACTGAAGCTTTCTTT. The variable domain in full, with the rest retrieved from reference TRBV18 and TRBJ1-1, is NAGVMQNPRHLVRRRGQEARLRCSPMKGHSHVYWYRQLPEEGLKFMVYLQKENIIDESGMPKERFSAEFPKEGPSILRIQQVVRGDSAAYFCASSPSSGTQMNTEAFFGQGTRLTVV.

This CDR3 is CASSFVGGDEQFF. The DNA for the CDR3 is TGTGCCAGCAGCTTTGTTGGAGGCGATGAGCAGTTCTTC. The chain employs TRBV5-4 and TRBJ2-1; D perhaps matches TRBD2 (5 bases). The CDR3 length is 13 residues. The V end lost 2 bases, the J end lost 8 bases, and 11 bases lay between the germline ends. Germline-derived CDR1 and CDR2 are SGHNT and YYREEE (reference sequence).

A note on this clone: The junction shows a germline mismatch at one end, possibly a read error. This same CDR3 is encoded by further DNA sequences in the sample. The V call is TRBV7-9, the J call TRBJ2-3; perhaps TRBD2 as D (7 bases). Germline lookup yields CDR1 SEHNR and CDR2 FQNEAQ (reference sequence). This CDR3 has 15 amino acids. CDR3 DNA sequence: TGCGCCAGCAGCTTAGCCAGGGGAGGGCCAGATACGCAGTATTTT. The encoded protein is CASSLARGGPDTQYF.

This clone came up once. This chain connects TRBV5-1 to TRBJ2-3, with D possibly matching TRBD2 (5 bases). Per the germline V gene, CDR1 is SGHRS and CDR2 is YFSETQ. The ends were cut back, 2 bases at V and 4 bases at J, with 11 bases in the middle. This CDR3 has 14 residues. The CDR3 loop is CASSFGLAPDTQYF. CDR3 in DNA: TGCGCCAGCAGCTTTGGATTAGCGCCAGATACGCAGTATTTT. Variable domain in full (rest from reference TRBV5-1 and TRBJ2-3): KAGVTQTPRYLIKTRGQQVTLSCSPISGHRSVSWYQQTPGQGLQFLFEYFSETQRNKGNFPGRFSGRQFSNSRSEMNVSTLELGDSALYLCASSFGLAPDTQYFGPGTRLTVL.

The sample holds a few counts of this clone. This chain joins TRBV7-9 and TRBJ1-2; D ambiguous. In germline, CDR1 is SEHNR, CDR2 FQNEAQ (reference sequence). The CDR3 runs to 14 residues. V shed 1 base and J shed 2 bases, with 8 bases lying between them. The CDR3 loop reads CASSLESGNYGYTF. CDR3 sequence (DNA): TGTGCCAGCAGCTTAGAGTCAGGAAACTATGGCTACACCTTC.

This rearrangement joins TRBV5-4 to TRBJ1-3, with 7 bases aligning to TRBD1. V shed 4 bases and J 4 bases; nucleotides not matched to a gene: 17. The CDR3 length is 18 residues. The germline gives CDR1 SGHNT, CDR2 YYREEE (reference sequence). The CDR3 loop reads CASSNRGESTTLGNTIYF. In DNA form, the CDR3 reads TGTGCCAGCAGCAACAGGGGAGAAAGCACAACCTTGGGAAACACCATATATTTT.

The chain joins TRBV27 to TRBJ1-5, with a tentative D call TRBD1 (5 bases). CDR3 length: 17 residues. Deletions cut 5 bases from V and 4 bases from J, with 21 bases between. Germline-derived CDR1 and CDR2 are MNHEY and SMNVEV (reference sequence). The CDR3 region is CASSPTGFAGPNQPQHF. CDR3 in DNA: TGTGCCAGCAGTCCGACCGGCTTCGCGGGACCGAATCAGCCCCAGCATTTT.

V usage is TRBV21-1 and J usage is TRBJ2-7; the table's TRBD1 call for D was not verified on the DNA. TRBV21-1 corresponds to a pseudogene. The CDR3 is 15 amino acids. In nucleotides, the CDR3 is TGTGCCAGCACTCCGACAGGGAGCTCCTCCTACGAGCAGTACTTC. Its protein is CASTPTGSSSYEQYF.

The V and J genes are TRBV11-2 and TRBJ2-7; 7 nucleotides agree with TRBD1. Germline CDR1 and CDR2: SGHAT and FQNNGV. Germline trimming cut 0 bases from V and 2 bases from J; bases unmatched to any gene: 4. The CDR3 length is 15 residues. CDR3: CASSLDYRGPYEQYF. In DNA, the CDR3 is TGTGCCAGCAGCTTAGATTATAGGGGGCCCTACGAGCAGTACTTC. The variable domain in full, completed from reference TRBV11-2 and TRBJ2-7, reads EAGVAQSPRYKIIEKRQSVAFWCNPISGHATLYWYQQILGQGPKLLIQFQNNGVVDDSQLPKDRFSAERLKGVDSTLKIQPAKLEDSAVYLCASSLDYRGPYEQYFGPGTRLTVT.

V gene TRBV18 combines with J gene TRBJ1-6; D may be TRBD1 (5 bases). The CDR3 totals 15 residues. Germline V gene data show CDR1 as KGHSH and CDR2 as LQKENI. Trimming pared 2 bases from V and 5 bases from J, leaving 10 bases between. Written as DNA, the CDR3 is TGTGCCAGCTCACCATTGGAGGGGCATAATTCACCCCTCCACTTT. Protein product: CASSPLEGHNSPLHF.

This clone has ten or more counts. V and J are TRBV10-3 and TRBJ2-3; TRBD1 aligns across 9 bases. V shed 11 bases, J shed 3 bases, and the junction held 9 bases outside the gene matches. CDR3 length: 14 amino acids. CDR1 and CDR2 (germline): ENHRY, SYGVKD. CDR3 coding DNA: TGTGCCTGCTCGGGGACAGGGACAACAGATACGCAGTATTTT. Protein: CACSGTGTTDTQYF.

CDR3 nucleotide sequence: TGTGCCAGCACCCCGGAGGCGGGGAGAGATACGCAGTATTTT. Residues: CASTPEAGRDTQYF. The chain links TRBV7-9 to TRBJ2-3, with D maybe TRBD2 (6 bases). Trimming shortened V by 7 bases and J by 5 bases, and 16 bases separated the two germline ends. The CDR3 runs 14 residues. Germline CDR1 reads SEHNR; CDR2 reads FQNEAQ (reference sequence).

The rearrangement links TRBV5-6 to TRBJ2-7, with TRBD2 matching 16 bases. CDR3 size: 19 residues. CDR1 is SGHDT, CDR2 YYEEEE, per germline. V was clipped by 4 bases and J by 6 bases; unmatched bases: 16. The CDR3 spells CASSGLGTSGGVSSTEQYF. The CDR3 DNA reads TGTGCCAGCAGCGGTCTAGGGACTAGCGGGGGGGTTAGCTCCACCGAGCAGTACTTC.

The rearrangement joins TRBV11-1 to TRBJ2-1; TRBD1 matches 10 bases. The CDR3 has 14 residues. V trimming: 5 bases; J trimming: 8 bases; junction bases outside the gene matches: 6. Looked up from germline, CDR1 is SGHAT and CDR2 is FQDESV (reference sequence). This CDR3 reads CASSIRQGAHEQFF. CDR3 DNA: TGTGCCAGCAGCATTCGACAGGGGGCTCATGAGCAGTTCTTC. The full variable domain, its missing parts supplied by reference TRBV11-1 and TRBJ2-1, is EAEVAQSPRYKITEKSQAVAFWCDPISGHATLYWYRQILGQGPELLVQFQDESVVDDSQLPKDRFSAERLKGVDSTLKIQPAELGDSAMYLCASSIRQGAHEQFFGPGTRLTVL.

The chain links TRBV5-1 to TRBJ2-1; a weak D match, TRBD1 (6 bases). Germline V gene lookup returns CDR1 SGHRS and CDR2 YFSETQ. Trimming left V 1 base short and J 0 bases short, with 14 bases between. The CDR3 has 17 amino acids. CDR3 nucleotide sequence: TGCGCCAGCAGCTTGCAAGGGGGTGTAAGCTCCTACAATGAGCAGTTCTTC. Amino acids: CASSLQGGVSSYNEQFF.

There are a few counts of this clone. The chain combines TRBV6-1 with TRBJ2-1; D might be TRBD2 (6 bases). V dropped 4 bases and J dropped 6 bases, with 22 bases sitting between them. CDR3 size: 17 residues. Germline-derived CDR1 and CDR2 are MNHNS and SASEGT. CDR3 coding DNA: TGTGCCAGCAGTGCGCCCTTGGGGAGGTATGACGCCAATGAGCAGTTCTTC. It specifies CASSAPLGRYDANEQFF.

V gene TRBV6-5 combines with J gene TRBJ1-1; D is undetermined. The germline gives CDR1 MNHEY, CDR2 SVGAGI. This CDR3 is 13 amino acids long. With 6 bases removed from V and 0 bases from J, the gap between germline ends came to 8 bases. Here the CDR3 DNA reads TGTGCCAGCAGGTCAACAGTGAACACTGAAGCTTTCTTT. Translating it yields CASRSTVNTEAFF.

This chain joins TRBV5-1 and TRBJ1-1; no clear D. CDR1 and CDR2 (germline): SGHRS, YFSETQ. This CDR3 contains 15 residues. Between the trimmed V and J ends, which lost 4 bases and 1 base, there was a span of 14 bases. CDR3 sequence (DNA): TGCGCCAGCAGCCTGGAAGCGGGTAGGAACACTGAAGCTTTCTTT. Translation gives CASSLEAGRNTEAFF.